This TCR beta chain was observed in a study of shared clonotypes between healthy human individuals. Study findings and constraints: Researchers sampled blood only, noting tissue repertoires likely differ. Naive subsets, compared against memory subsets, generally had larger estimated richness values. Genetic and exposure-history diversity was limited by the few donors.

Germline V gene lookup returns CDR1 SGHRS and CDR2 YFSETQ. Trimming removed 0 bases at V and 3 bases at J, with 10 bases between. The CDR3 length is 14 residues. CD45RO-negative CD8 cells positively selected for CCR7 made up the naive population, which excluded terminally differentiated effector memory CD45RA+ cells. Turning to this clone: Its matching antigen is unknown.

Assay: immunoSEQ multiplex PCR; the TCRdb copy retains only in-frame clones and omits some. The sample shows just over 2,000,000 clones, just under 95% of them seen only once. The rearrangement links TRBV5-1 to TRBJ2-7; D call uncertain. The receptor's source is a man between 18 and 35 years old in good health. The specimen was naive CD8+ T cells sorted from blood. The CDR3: CASSLGFDNYEQYF. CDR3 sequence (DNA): TGCGCCAGCAGCTTGGGGTTTGACAACTACGAGCAGTACTTC.